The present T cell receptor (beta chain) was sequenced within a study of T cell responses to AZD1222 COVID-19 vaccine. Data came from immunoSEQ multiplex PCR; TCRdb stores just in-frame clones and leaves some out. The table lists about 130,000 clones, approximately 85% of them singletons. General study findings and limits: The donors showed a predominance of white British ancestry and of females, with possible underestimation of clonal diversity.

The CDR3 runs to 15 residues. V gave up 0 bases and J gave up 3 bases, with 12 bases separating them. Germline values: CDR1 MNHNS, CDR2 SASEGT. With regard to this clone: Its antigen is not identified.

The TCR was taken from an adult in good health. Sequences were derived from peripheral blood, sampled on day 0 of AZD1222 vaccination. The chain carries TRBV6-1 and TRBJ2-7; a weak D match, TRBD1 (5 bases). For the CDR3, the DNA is TGTGCCAGCAGTGAAGCTGCAGGGTTAATCTACGAGCAGTACTTC. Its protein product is CASSEAAGLIYEQYF.